Below are 27 T cell receptor beta chains sequenced from a single sample in a study of neurological immune-mediated disorders. TCRdb processed the 5' RACE reads anew with MiXCR; each CDR3 protein has one entry. The data show tens of thousands of distinct CDR3 sequences, with about 4.2% seen just once and 1.5% to 2% held by the top ten. What was sequenced was CD4+ T cells from blood. The receptor source for this set is a woman aged 35 to 49 with multiple sclerosis.

The V gene is TRBV12-5, the J gene TRBJ2-7; D is unclear. CDR1 LGHNT and CDR2 FRNRAP come from the germline V gene. The CDR3 contains 13 residues. Trimming stripped 0 bases from V and 6 bases from J, with 9 bases between. CDR3 sequence (DNA): TGTGCTAGTGGTTTGGTAGCTGGATCCGAGCAGTACTTC. As protein: CASGLVAGSEQYF.

This chain joins TRBV20-1 and TRBJ1-6; D gene unclear. Germline CDR1 is DFQATT and CDR2 is SNEGSKA (reference sequence). Trimming cost V 0 bases and J 10 bases, with 13 bases left between them. The CDR3 extends over 14 amino acids. CDR3 in DNA: TGCAGTGCTAGAGACAGCCTAGGTGGCTCACCCCTCCACTTT. It is translated as CSARDSLGGSPLHF.

This clonotype was counted many times. V gene TRBV20-1 combines with J gene TRBJ2-1; possible D gene TRBD1, 6 bases. CDR3 length: 14 residues. Germline CDR1 DFQATT, CDR2 SNEGSKA (reference sequence). V lost 6 bases to trimming and J lost 0 bases, with 12 bases between them. CDR3 loop: CSADGQSSYNEQFF. The DNA of the CDR3 is TGCAGTGCCGACGGACAGAGCTCCTACAATGAGCAGTTCTTC.

The CDR3 DNA reads as TGCGCCAGCAGTGTGACAGTCAACTATGGCTACACCTTC. It is translated as CASSVTVNYGYTF. This chain links TRBV10-1 with TRBJ1-2; perhaps TRBD1 as D (5 bases). V lost 4 bases and J lost 2, with 8 bases in between. The CDR3 totals 13 residues. The germline V gene has CDR1 WNHNN and CDR2 SYGVQD (reference sequence).

In its sample, this clonotype was seen many times. J is TRBJ2-3 and V is TRBV27, with TRBD1 identical over 10 bases. The germline V gene encodes CDR1 MNHEY and CDR2 SMNVEV (reference sequence). Trimming cost V 6 bases and J 0 bases; bases outside gene matches: 12. The CDR3 is 18 amino acids. The chain's CDR3 is CASRTGTGAYSSTDTQYF. CDR3 sequence (DNA): TGTGCCAGCAGAACCGGGACAGGGGCTTATTCTAGCACAGATACGCAGTATTTT.

In its sample, this clonotype was seen many times. V is TRBV6-5 and J is TRBJ2-3; D is undetermined. The V end was cut by 0 bases, the J end by 5 bases, with 6 bases between. Per germline, CDR1 MNHEY and CDR2 SVGAGI. The CDR3 covers 13 residues. The CDR3 loop reads CASSYSSKDTQYF. The CDR3 DNA is TGTGCCAGCAGTTACTCGAGTAAAGATACGCAGTATTTT.

In this sample, this clonotype turned up many times. V usage is TRBV5-1 and J usage is TRBJ2-7; D perhaps matches TRBD1 (5 bases). The V and J ends lost 2 bases and 2 bases respectively, with 14 bases between them. CDR3 size: 15 residues. Germline V gene sequence: CDR1 SGHRS, CDR2 YFSETQ. For the CDR3, the DNA is TGCGCCAGCAGCTTAAAGGGGCAGGGTCCCTACGAGCAGTACTTC. Protein: CASSLKGQGPYEQYF. Based on the CDR3 plus reference TRBV5-1 and TRBJ2-7, the full variable domain is KAGVTQTPRYLIKTRGQQVTLSCSPISGHRSVSWYQQTPGQGLQFLFEYFSETQRNKGNFPGRFSGRQFSNSRSEMNVSTLELGDSALYLCASSLKGQGPYEQYFGPGTRLTVT.

In the case of this clonotype: Here the CDR3 omits its conserved ending phenylalanine or tryptophan, so a read error is the likely source. This chain links TRBV9 with TRBJ1-2; D gene uncertain. The CDR3 spans 14 residues. Germline V gene data show CDR1 as SGDLS and CDR2 as YYNGEE. The CDR3 nucleotides are TGTGCGAGCAGCGTAGTCGGGTCACCTCGGGGCTACACCGTC. Protein: CASSVVGSPRGYTV.

The J gene is TRBJ1-5, the V gene TRBV18; possibly TRBD1 for D (5 bases). The germline CDR1 and CDR2 sequences are KGHSH and LQKENI. V was shortened by 6 bases and J by 1 base, with 13 bases between the two germline ends. This CDR3 has 15 amino acids. CDR3 nucleotide sequence: TGTGCCAGCTCTACGGGACCTGCAAGCAATCAGCCCCAGCATTTT. Protein: CASSTGPASNQPQHF.

This clonotype occurred many times. The CDR3: CASSPVASGYSYEQYF. CDR3 sequence (DNA): TGTGCCAGCTCACCTGTCGCTAGCGGCTACTCCTACGAGCAGTACTTC. This sequence joins TRBV18 and TRBJ2-7; 7 bases map to TRBD2. V shed 3 bases, J shed 0 bases, and the junction held 8 bases outside the gene matches. Per germline, CDR1 KGHSH and CDR2 LQKENI. The CDR3 spans 16 residues.

At least ten counts were recorded for this clonotype. The chain recombines TRBV4-1 with TRBJ1-4; D ambiguous. The CDR3 has 15 amino acids. Between the trimmed V and J ends, which lost 0 bases and 8 bases, there was a span of 13 bases. CDR1 is MGHRA, CDR2 YSYEKL, per germline. Here the CDR3 reads CASSQEGRAGEKLFF. The CDR3 region has the DNA TGCGCCAGCAGCCAAGAAGGGCGGGCCGGCGAAAAACTGTTTTTT.

This clonotype was counted at least ten times. The chain is built from TRBV11-1 and TRBJ1-2; TRBD1 is a possible D gene (6 bases). Between the trimmed V and J ends, which lost 1 base and 4 bases, there was a span of 13 bases. The CDR3 extends over 15 amino acids. Germline-derived CDR1 and CDR2 are SGHAT and FQDESV (reference sequence). The chain's CDR3 is CASSLGGRGGYGYTF. The CDR3 bases are TGTGCCAGCAGCTTAGGAGGCAGGGGCGGCTATGGCTACACCTTC. Full variable domain (missing parts from reference TRBV11-1 and TRBJ1-2): EAEVAQSPRYKITEKSQAVAFWCDPISGHATLYWYRQILGQGPELLVQFQDESVVDDSQLPKDRFSAERLKGVDSTLKIQPAELGDSAMYLCASSLGGRGGYGYTFGSGTRLTVV.

This clonotype occurred many times. The V call is TRBV5-1, the J call TRBJ1-1; TRBD1 might be the D (5 bases). V lost 0 bases to trimming and J lost 5 bases, with 11 bases between them. Germline loops: CDR1 SGHRS, CDR2 YFSETQ. The CDR3 has 14 residues. DNA of the CDR3: TGCGCCAGCAGCTTGGTGAGGGGCGAGACTGAAGCTTTCTTT. It translates to CASSLVRGETEAFF.

This clonotype was recorded many times. This chain links TRBV29-1 with TRBJ1-2, with D possibly being TRBD1 (5 bases). CDR3 size: 15 residues. Germline lookup yields CDR1 SQVTM and CDR2 ANQGSEA. Trimming removed 2 bases at V and 6 bases at J, with 19 bases between. The CDR3 sequence: CSVERLGARGDGYTF. CDR3 nucleotide sequence: TGCAGCGTTGAACGGCTCGGGGCCCGGGGGGATGGCTACACCTTC.

This clonotype has at least ten counts. The chain is built from TRBV5-5 and TRBJ2-7; no definite D call. The CDR3 length is 14 residues. Germline-derived CDR1 and CDR2 are SGHKS and YYEKEE (reference sequence). Trimming removed 0 bases from V and 4 bases from J, with 11 bases in between. CDR3 region: CASSLAGTLYEQYF. The CDR3 region has the DNA TGTGCCAGCAGCTTGGCCGGCACCCTTTACGAGCAGTACTTC.

This clonotype was recorded many times. This sequence joins TRBV4-1 and TRBJ1-4; D is uncertain. Trimming shortened V by 4 bases and J by 0 bases, and 15 bases separated the two germline ends. The germline V gene has CDR1 MGHRA and CDR2 YSYEKL. CDR3 length: 17 residues. The CDR3 loop reads CASSPKVWFATNEKLFF. The CDR3 nucleotides are TGCGCCAGCAGCCCAAAGGTGTGGTTCGCAACTAATGAAAAACTGTTTTTT.

This clonotype appeared many times. The chain links TRBV12-5 to TRBJ1-4; the D is unclear. CDR1 and CDR2 (germline): LGHNT, FRNRAP. The CDR3 runs to 14 residues. Trimming took off 6 bases at V and 3 bases at J, with 11 bases between the two ends. The CDR3 protein is CASGPGQANEKLFF. The CDR3 DNA follows: TGTGCTAGTGGCCCTGGCCAGGCTAATGAAAAACTGTTTTTT.

This clonotype was counted many times. The chain couples TRBV7-8 to TRBJ2-1; D remains ambiguous. V was trimmed by 5 bases and J by 5 bases, leaving 13 bases between them. This CDR3 spans 14 amino acids. Germline-derived CDR1 and CDR2 are SGHVS and FQNEAQ. CDR3 sequence (DNA): TGTGCCAGCAGCAAGGGCCATTCAAACAATGAGCAGTTCTTC. Residues: CASSKGHSNNEQFF.

The chain has TRBV18 and TRBJ1-1; the D is unclear. The germline gives CDR1 KGHSH, CDR2 LQKENI. The CDR3 runs to 13 residues. V was pared by 6 bases and J by 2 bases, with 10 bases between. Written as DNA, the CDR3 is TGTGCCAGCTCCTCAGGATTCAACACTGAAGCTTTCTTT. Amino acids: CASSSGFNTEAFF.

This clonotype showed up many times. V gene TRBV19 combines with J gene TRBJ1-5; 7 bases match TRBD1. The CDR3 contains 17 residues. Unmatched junction bases numbered 13, after V lost 4 bases and J lost 4 bases. Germline V CDR1 and CDR2: LNHDA, SQIVND (reference sequence). For the CDR3, the DNA is TGTGCCAGTAGTACCCGAAACCGGGACAGTGAAAATCAGCCCCAGCATTTT. Its protein is CASSTRNRDSENQPQHF.

At least ten counts were recorded for this clonotype. V usage is TRBV7-3 and J usage is TRBJ1-2; D is unclear. Per germline, CDR1 SGHTA and CDR2 FQGTGA. The CDR3 consists of 15 residues. V was shortened by 0 bases and J by 9 bases, with 17 bases between the two germline ends. This chain's CDR3 is CASSLTGSPQFSYTF. CDR3 bases: TGTGCCAGCAGCTTAACGGGGTCCCCACAGTTCAGCTACACCTTC.

This clonotype has ten or more counts. The V and J genes are TRBV12-3 or TRBV12-4 and TRBJ1-1, with 7 bases lining up with TRBD1. The CDR3 covers 15 residues. The V and J ends lost 2 bases and 4 bases, in that order; junction bases with no gene match: 7. CDR3 sequence (DNA): TGTGCCAGCAGTTTAATAGGGGGCCTCGGCACTGAAGCTTTCTTT. Residues: CASSLIGGLGTEAFF.

This clonotype was recorded many times. The gene calls are TRBV15 and TRBJ1-2, with D possibly matching TRBD1 (6 bases). V was pared by 0 bases and J by 3 bases, with 23 bases between. CDR3 size: 19 residues. In germline, CDR1 is LNHNV, CDR2 YYDKDF (reference sequence). CDR3: CATSRDGGRLRNIDYGYTF. DNA for the CDR3: TGTGCCACCAGCAGAGATGGGGGCAGGTTACGTAATATTGACTATGGCTACACCTTC.

Ten or more counts support this clonotype. This rearrangement joins TRBV7-8 to TRBJ2-3, with D perhaps matching TRBD1 (6 bases). This CDR3 is built from 16 residues. The germline CDR1 and CDR2 sequences are SGHVS and FQNEAQ. The ends were cut back, 4 bases at V and 3 bases at J, with 17 bases in the middle. The chain's CDR3 is CASSWPDTGRTDTQYF. CDR3 in DNA: TGTGCCAGCAGCTGGCCGGACACAGGGCGGACAGATACGCAGTATTTT.

This clonotype came up many times. The V call is TRBV3-1, the J call TRBJ2-3; D ambiguous. From germline, CDR1 is LGHDT and CDR2 YNNKEL (reference sequence). Trimming removed 4 bases at V and 5 bases at J, with 7 bases between. The CDR3 loop spans 12 amino acids. The CDR3 loop reads CASSRSRDTQYF. In nucleotides, the CDR3 is TGTGCCAGCAGCCGGTCGCGAGATACGCAGTATTTT.

This clonotype was detected many times. The gene calls are TRBV5-1 and TRBJ2-7; D unclear. Per the germline V gene, CDR1 is SGHRS and CDR2 is YFSETQ. Trimming took off 2 bases at V and 3 bases at J, with 6 bases between the two ends. The CDR3 extends over 12 amino acids. CDR3 in DNA: TGCGCCAGCAGCTTACCCAACTACGAGCAGTACTTC. The encoded protein is CASSLPNYEQYF.

This clonotype has a count of ten or more. V usage is TRBV28 and J usage is TRBJ2-7, with 7 nucleotides matching TRBD1. Looked up from germline, CDR1 is MDHEN and CDR2 is SYDVKM. CDR3 size: 12 residues. V shed 8 bases, J shed 6 bases, and the junction held 7 bases outside the gene matches. CDR3 nucleotides: TGTGCCAGCTCGACAGGGTACGGCGAGCAGTACTTC. Amino acid sequence: CASSTGYGEQYF.